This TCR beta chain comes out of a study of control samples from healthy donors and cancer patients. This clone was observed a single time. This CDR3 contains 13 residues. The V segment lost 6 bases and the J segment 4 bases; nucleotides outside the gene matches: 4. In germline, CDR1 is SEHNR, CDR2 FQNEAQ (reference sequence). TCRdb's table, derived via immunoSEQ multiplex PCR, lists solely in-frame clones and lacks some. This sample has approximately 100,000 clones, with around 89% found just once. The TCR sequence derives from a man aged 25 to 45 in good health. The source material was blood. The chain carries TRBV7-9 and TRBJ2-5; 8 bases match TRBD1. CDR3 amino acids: CASRSGGRETQYF. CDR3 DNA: TGTGCCAGCAGATCAGGGGGCAGAGAGACCCAGTACTTC.